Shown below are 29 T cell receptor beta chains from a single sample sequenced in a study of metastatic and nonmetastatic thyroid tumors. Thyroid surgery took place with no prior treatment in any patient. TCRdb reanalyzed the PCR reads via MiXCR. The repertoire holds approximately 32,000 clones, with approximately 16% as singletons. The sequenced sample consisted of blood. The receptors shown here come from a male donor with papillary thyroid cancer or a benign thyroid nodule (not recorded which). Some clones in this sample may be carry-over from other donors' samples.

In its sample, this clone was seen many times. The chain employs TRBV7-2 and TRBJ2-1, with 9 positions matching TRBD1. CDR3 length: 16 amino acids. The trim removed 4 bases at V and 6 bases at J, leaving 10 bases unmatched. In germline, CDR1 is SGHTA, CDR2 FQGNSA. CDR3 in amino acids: CASSSGGQGGGNEQFF. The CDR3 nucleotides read TGTGCCAGCAGCTCAGGGGGACAGGGAGGGGGCAATGAGCAGTTCTTC.

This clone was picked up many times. CDR3 sequence (DNA): TGCAGTGCTCCACGACAACAGGGGACGGAGACCCAGTACTTC. Protein sequence: CSAPRQQGTETQYF. This sequence joins TRBV20-1 and TRBJ2-5; 7 positions agree with TRBD1. This CDR3 spans 14 amino acids. Trimming took 5 bases from V and 5 from J; bases not matched to a gene: 11. The germline gives CDR1 DFQATT, CDR2 SNEGSKA (reference sequence).

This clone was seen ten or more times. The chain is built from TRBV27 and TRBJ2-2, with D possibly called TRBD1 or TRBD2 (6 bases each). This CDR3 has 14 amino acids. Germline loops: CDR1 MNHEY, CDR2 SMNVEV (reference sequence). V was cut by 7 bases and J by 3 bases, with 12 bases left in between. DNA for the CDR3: TGTGCCAGCACCTCGAGGGGGGACACCGGGGAGCTGTTTTTT. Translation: CASTSRGDTGELFF.

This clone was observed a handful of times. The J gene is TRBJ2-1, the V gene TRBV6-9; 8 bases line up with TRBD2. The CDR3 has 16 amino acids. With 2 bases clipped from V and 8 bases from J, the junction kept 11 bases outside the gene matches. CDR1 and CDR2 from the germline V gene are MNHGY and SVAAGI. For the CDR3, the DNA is TGTGCCAGCAGTTATGGACTAGCCGGAGTAGGGTATGAGCAGTTCTTC. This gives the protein CASSYGLAGVGYEQFF.

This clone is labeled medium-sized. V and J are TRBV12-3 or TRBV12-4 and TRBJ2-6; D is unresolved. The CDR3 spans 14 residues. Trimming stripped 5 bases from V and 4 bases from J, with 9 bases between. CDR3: CASSRAGGANVLTF. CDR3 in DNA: TGTGCCAGCAGTCGCGCTGGCGGGGCCAACGTCCTGACTTTC.

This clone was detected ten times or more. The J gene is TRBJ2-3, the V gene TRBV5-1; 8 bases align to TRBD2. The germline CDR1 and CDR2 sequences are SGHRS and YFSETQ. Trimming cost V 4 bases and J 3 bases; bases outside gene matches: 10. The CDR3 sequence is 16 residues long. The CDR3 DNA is TGCGCCAGCAGCCCCCTGGTAGCGGGGTCTACAGATACGCAGTATTTT. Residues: CASSPLVAGSTDTQYF.

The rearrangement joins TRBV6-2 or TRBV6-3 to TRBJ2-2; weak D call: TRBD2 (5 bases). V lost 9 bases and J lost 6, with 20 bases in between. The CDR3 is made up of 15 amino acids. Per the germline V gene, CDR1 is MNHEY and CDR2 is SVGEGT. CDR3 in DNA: TGTGCCAGTGGGCAACTAGTTTCAGTCGCCGGGGAGCTGTTTTTT. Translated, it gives CASGQLVSVAGELFF.

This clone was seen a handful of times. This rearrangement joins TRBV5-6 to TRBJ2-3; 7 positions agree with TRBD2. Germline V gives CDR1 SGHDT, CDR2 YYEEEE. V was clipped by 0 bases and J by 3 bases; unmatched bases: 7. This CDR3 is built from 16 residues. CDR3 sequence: CASSLALAVETDTQYF. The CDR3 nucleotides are TGTGCCAGCAGCTTGGCTCTAGCGGTGGAAACAGATACGCAGTATTTT.

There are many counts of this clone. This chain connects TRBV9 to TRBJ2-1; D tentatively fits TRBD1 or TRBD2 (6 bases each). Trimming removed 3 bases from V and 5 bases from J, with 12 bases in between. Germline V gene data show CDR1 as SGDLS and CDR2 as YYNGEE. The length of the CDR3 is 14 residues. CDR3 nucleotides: TGTGCCAGCAGCGAGGGGGGAATAAACAATGAGCAGTTCTTC. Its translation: CASSEGGINNEQFF.

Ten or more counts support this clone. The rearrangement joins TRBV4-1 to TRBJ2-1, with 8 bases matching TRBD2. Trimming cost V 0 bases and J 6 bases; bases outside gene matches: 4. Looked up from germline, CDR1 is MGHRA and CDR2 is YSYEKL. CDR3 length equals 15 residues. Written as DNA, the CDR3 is TGCGCCAGCAGCCAAGATGGGACTAGGCGCAATGAGCAGTTCTTC. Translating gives CASSQDGTRRNEQFF.

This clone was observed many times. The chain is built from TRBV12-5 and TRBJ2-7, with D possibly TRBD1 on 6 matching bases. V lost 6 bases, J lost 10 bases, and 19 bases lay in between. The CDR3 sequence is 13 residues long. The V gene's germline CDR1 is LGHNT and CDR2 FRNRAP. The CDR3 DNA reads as TGTGCTAGTGGCGGGCAGGGGTCCCTCGGACAGTACTTC. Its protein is CASGGQGSLGQYF.

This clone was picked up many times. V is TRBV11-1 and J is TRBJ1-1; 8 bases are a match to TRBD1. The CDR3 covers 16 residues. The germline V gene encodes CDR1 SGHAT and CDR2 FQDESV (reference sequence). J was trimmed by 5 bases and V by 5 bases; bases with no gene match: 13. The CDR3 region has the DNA TGTGCCAGCAGCCCTCCCGGACAGGGCCCATGGACTGAAGCTTTCTTT. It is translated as CASSPPGQGPWTEAFF. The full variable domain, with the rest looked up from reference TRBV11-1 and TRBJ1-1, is EAEVAQSPRYKITEKSQAVAFWCDPISGHATLYWYRQILGQGPELLVQFQDESVVDDSQLPKDRFSAERLKGVDSTLKIQPAELGDSAMYLCASSPPGQGPWTEAFFGQGTRLTVV.

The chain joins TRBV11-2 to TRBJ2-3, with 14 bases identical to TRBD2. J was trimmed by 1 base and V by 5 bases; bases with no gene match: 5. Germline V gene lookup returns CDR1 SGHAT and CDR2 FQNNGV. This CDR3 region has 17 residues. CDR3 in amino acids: CASSPPGLAGGTDTQYF. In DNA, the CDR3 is TGTGCCAGCAGCCCCCCGGGACTAGCGGGGGGCACAGATACGCAGTATTTT.

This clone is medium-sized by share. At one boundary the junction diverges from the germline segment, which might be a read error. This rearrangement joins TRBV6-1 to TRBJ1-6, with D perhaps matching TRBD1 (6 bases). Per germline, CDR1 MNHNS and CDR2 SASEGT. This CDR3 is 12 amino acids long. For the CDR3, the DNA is TGTGCCAGCAGTGAAGTCGGGGGGCAAGTATACTTT. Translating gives CASSEVGGQVYF.

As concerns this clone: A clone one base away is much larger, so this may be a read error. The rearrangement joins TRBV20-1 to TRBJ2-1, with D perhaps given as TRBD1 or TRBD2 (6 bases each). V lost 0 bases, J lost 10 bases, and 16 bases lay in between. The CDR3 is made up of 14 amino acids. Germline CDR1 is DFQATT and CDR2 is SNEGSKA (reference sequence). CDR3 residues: CSARDPAGHPEQFF. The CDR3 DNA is TGCAGTGCTAGAGATCCCGCGGGACATCCCGAGCAGTTCTTC.

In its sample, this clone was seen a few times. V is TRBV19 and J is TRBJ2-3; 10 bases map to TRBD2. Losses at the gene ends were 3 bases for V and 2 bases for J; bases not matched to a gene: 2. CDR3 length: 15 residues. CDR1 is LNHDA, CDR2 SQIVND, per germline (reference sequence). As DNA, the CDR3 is TGTGCCAGTAGTATTAGCGGGGGGATCACAGATACGCAGTATTTT. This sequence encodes CASSISGGITDTQYF.

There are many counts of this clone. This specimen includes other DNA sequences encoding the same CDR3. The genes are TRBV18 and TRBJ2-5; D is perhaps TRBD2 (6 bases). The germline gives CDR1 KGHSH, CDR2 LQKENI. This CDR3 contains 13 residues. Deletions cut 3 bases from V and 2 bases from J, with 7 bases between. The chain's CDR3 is CASSPGGQETQYF. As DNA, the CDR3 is TGTGCCAGCTCACCGGGAGGACAAGAGACCCAGTACTTC.

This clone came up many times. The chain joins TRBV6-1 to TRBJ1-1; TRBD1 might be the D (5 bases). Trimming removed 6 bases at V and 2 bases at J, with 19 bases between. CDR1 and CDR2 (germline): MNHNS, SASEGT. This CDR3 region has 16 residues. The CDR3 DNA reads TGTGCCAGCAGCGGCAACGAGGGGCCCTTTAACACTGAAGCTTTCTTT. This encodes CASSGNEGPFNTEAFF.

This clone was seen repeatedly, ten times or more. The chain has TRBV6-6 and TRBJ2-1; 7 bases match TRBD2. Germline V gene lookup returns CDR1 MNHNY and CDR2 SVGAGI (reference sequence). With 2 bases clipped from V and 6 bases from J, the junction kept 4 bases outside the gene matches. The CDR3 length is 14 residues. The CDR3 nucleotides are TGTGCCAGCAGTTACCCGGGACTACCCAATGAGCAGTTCTTC. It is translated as CASSYPGLPNEQFF.

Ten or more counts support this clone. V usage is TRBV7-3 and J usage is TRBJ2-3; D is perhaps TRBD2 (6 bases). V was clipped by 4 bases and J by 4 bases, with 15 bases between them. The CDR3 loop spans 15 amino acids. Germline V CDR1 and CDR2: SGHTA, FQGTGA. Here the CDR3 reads CASSSRGMPADTQYF. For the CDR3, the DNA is TGTGCCAGCAGCTCCCGGGGGATGCCGGCAGATACGCAGTATTTT.

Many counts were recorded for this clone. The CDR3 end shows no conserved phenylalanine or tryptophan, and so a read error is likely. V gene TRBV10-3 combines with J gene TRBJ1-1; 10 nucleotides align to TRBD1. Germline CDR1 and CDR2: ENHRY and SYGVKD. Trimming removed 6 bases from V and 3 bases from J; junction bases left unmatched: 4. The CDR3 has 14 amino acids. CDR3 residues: CAIRGQGEYTEAFS. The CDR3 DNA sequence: TGTGCCATCAGAGGACAGGGGGAGTACACTGAAGCTTTCTCT.

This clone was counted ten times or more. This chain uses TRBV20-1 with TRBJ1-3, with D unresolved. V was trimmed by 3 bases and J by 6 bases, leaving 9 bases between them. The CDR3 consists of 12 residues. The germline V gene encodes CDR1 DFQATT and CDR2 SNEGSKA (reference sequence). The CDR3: CSARTEANTIYF. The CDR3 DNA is TGCAGTGCTAGGACCGAGGCAAACACCATATATTTT.

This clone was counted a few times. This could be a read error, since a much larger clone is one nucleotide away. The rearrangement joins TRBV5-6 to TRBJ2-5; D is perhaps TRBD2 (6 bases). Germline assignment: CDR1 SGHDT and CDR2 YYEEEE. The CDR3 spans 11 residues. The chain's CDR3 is CTSSLGGTQYF. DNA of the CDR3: TGTACCAGCAGCTTGGGGGGGACCCAGTACTTC.

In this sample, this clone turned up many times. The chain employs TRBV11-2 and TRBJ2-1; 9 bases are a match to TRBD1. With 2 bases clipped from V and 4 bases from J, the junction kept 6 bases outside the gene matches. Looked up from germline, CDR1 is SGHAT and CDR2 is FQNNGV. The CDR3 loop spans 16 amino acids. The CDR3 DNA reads TGTGCCAGCAGCTTAAGCTGGGGGACAGGGTACAATGAGCAGTTCTTC. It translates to CASSLSWGTGYNEQFF.

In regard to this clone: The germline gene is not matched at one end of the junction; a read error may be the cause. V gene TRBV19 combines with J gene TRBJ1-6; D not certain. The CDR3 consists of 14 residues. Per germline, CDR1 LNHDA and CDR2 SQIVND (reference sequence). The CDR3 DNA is TGTGCCAGTAGTATAGGGCGGAGTAGTTCACCCCTCAACTTT. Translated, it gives CASSIGRSSSPLNF.

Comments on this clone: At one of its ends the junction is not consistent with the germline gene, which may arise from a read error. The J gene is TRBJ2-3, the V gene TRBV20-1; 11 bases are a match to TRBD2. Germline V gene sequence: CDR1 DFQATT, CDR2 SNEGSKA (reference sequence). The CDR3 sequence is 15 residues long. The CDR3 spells CSARRTSGGADSQYF. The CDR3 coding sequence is TGCAGTGCCAGACGTACTAGCGGGGGAGCAGATTCGCAGTATTTT.

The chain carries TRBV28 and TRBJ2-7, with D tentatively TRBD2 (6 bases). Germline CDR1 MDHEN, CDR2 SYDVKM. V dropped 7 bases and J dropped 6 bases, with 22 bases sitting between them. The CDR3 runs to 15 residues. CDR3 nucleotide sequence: TGTGCCAGCATCCAAGGTGTGGGGGGAATTGGCGAGCAGTACTTC. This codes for CASIQGVGGIGEQYF.

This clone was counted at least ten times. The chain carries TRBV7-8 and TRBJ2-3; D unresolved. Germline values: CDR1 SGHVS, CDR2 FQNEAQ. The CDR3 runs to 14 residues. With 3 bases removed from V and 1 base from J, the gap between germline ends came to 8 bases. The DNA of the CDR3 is TGTGCCAGCAGCTTTCTTCAGGGCACAGATACGCAGTATTTT. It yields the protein CASSFLQGTDTQYF.

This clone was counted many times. The CDR3 here is CATSTTPGGTTNEQFF. The CDR3 DNA reads TGTGCCACCAGCACAACCCCGGGAGGAACTACAAATGAGCAGTTCTTC. V is TRBV15 and J is TRBJ2-1; 7 bases agree with TRBD2. Per germline, CDR1 LNHNV and CDR2 YYDKDF (reference sequence). With V trimmed by 4 bases and J by 7 bases, 13 bases remained unmatched. The CDR3 is 16 amino acids.